A selection of T cell receptor beta chains follows, all from one sample in a study of T cell responses to AZD1222 COVID-19 vaccine. Sequenced by immunoSEQ multiplex PCR; TCRdb stores in-frame clones only, minus some. Among some 130,000 clones, approximately 83% were seen once, and the ten largest hold about 1.5%. The sample was peripheral blood, taken on day 0 of AZD1222 vaccination. The receptors originated from an adult in good health. Each CDR3 is given without its conserved first and last residue.

V gene,CDR3 protein
TRBV7-3,ASTFTGGVTGELF
TRBV5-4,ASSLGGRFTSGRDYEQY
TRBV19,ASSIESSGSYNEQF
TRBV5-1,ASRRDLRDTGELF
TRBV11-2,ASSLGSRQGGEKLF
TRBV10-3,AIRAPSGGNTEAF
TRBV25-1,ASSVSVNTEAF
TRBV7-6,ASSLEAPGLAEAF
TRBV7-3,ASSQDRGNTIY
TRBV30,AWSPDRGLEAF
TRBV7-6,ASSLGYGRNTGELF
TRBV4-2,ASRGGRSDEQF
TRBV21-1,ASRWRAEAF
TRBV18,ASSPRQGQSYEQY
TRBV25-1,ASSARTSGNTGELF
TRBV19,ASRGLHVTQETQY
TRBV2,ASAAGTANTEAF
TRBV15,ATSRGDRGLGNTIY
TRBV21-1,ASSRAGGAYGYT
TRBV7-2,ASSLGDRVRLNEQF
TRBV18,ASSPRGGSNQPQH
TRBV11-3,ASSPASGRAGGDEQY
TRBV18,ASSYSQGEYNEQF
TRBV21-1,ASSNIHREDTEAF
TRBV7-3,ASSPRRGAVDGYT
TRBV29-1,SGEDLANYGYT
TRBV24-1,ATVGHKNTEAF
TRBV30,AWGYTNTEAF
TRBV7-8,ASSLPNYGYT
TRBV24-1,ATSRTSGRRETQY
TRBV6-5,ASTPIGTLYNEQF
TRBV18,ASSPDRGTTDTQY
TRBV11-2,ASSPDRGGEKLF